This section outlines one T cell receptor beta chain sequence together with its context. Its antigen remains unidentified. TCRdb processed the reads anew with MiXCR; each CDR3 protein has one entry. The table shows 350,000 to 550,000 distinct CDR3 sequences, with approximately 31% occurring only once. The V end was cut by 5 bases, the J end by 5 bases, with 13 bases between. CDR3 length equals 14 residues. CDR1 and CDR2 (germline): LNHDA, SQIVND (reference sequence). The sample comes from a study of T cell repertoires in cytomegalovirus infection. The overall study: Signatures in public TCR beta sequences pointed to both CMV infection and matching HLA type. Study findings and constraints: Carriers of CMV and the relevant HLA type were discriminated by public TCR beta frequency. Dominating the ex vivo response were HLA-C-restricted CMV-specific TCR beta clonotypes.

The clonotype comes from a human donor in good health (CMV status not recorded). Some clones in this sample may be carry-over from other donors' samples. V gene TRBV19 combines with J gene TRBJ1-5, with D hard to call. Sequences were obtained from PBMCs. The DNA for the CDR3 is TGTGCCAGTAGTCCCGACAATGTCTATCAGCCCCAGCATTTT. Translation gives CASSPDNVYQPQHF.